The next 25 T cell receptor beta chains were all read from a single sample in a study of T-cell memory formation after mild COVID-19. TCRdb passed the 5' RACE reads through MiXCR, listing each CDR3 protein once. The sample shows 250,000 or so distinct CDR3 sequences, over 15% of them seen only once. The sequenced sample consisted of PBMCs or a T cell subset sorted from them (not recorded which). All receptors come from a man between 18 and 29 years old who had mild COVID-19 (a few samples of this study predate the infection). Cell type and time point are not known.

The sample holds a few counts of this clonotype. The chain combines TRBV2 with TRBJ2-7; perhaps D is TRBD1 or TRBD2 (5 bases each). Germline-derived CDR1 and CDR2 are SNHLY and FYNNEI. The CDR3 runs 14 residues. V was cut by 2 bases and J by 4 bases, with 12 bases left in between. CDR3 protein: CASSEPGREYEQYF. In nucleotides, the CDR3 is TGTGCCAGCAGTGAACCGGGCAGGGAGTACGAGCAGTACTTC.

The sample holds a few counts of this clonotype. This sequence joins TRBV4-1 and TRBJ2-6; TRBD2 is a possible D gene (7 bases). Germline CDR1 is MGHRA and CDR2 is YSYEKL. Trimming took off 8 bases at V and 4 bases at J, with 15 bases between the two ends. This CDR3 has 15 amino acids. The CDR3 DNA follows: TGCGCCAGCGATGGGGGGGCGGCCGGGGCCAACGTCCTGACTTTC. As protein: CASDGGAAGANVLTF.

The chain joins TRBV24-1 to TRBJ2-7, with 7 bases that match TRBD1. V trimming: 7 bases; J trimming: 4 bases; junction bases outside the gene matches: 6. The CDR3 is made up of 13 amino acids. CDR1 KGHDR and CDR2 SFDVKD come from the germline V gene. For the CDR3, the DNA is TGTGCCACCAGAGACTCACAGGGGTACGAGCAGTACTTC. Translation gives CATRDSQGYEQYF.

J is TRBJ2-1 and V is TRBV7-8; TRBD2 aligns across 15 bases. This CDR3 has 16 amino acids. Trimming at V came to 5 bases and at J to 8 bases, leaving 7 bases not matched to a gene. The germline V gene encodes CDR1 SGHVS and CDR2 FQNEAQ. The CDR3 nucleotides read TGTGCCAGCAGCCATAGGACTAGCGGGGGGGTGGATGAGCAGTTCTTC. This gives the protein CASSHRTSGGVDEQFF.

V usage is TRBV18 and J usage is TRBJ1-2, with 7 bases matching TRBD1. This CDR3 has 15 amino acids. With 4 bases clipped from V and 4 bases from J, the junction kept 9 bases outside the gene matches. Per the germline V gene, CDR1 is KGHSH and CDR2 is LQKENI. The DNA of the CDR3 is TGTGCCAGCTCACTCGGACAGGCCTCTGGCTATGGCTACACCTTC. This codes for CASSLGQASGYGYTF.

The chain uses TRBV5-5 and TRBJ2-7; 7 bases agree with TRBD1. V lost 0 bases to trimming and J lost 6 bases; unmatched junction nucleotides: 3. Per germline, CDR1 SGHKS and CDR2 YYEKEE (reference sequence). This CDR3 region has 13 residues. CDR3 sequence reads: CASSLVSGGEQYV. CDR3 DNA sequence: TGTGCCAGCAGCTTGGTGTCAGGGGGCGAGCAGTACGTC.

This clonotype was seen a handful of times. The rearrangement links TRBV7-9 to TRBJ2-5, with 8 bases lining up with TRBD1. The length of the CDR3 is 13 residues. Germline CDR1 and CDR2: SEHNR and FQNEAQ (reference sequence). J was trimmed by 5 bases and V by 4 bases; bases with no gene match: 3. DNA for the CDR3: TGTGCCAGCAGCTGGGACAGGATCGAGACCCAGTACTTC. It yields the protein CASSWDRIETQYF.

This clonotype has only a few counts. The CDR3, as DNA: TGTGCCAGCAGGGAGGACAGGGCCCGCTACGAGCAGTACGTC. As protein: CASREDRARYEQYV. The V and J genes are TRBV6-1 and TRBJ2-7; 8 bases line up with TRBD1. The CDR3 is made up of 14 amino acids. The trim removed 6 bases at V and 3 bases at J, leaving 7 bases unmatched. Germline V gene data show CDR1 as MNHNS and CDR2 as SASEGT.

This clonotype was counted ten times or more. V is TRBV20-1 and J is TRBJ2-5; D ambiguous. Deletions cut 3 bases from V and 5 bases from J, with 4 bases between. Germline values: CDR1 DFQATT, CDR2 SNEGSKA (reference sequence). The CDR3 covers 10 residues. In DNA, the CDR3 is TGCAGTGCTAGCGGGGAGACCCAGTACTTC. Amino acids: CSASGETQYF.

Of note for this clonotype: Since a much larger clone is just one base distant, this may be a read error. The rearrangement links TRBV5-1 to TRBJ2-5; D perhaps matches TRBD2 (6 bases). The CDR3 totals 14 residues. Germline loops: CDR1 SGHRS, CDR2 YFSETQ. Trimming cost V 4 bases and J 1 base, with 11 bases left between them. The CDR3 sequence is CASSAGTRQETQYF. Written as DNA, the CDR3 is TGCGCCAGCAGCGCCGGGACTCGCCAAGAGACCCAGTACTTC.

This clonotype occurred a few times. The chain carries TRBV12-3 or TRBV12-4 and TRBJ1-1; TRBD1 aligns across 8 bases. The length of the CDR3 is 16 residues. Losses at the gene ends were 3 bases for V and 3 bases for J; bases not matched to a gene: 9. The CDR3 DNA reads TGTGCCAGCAGTTTCTACCGGACAGGGCCGGACACTGAAGCTTTCTTT. It is translated as CASSFYRTGPDTEAFF.

The rearrangement links TRBV11-1 to TRBJ1-1, with a tentative D call TRBD1 (5 bases). The CDR3 is made up of 15 amino acids. Trimming removed 4 bases at V and 4 bases at J, with 16 bases between. Germline values: CDR1 SGHAT, CDR2 FQDESV (reference sequence). CDR3 residues: CASSSRAGQGTEAFF. As DNA, the CDR3 is TGTGCCAGCAGCTCCCGAGCCGGGCAGGGCACTGAAGCTTTCTTT.

The chain has TRBV20-1 and TRBJ1-1; TRBD1 might be the D (5 bases). CDR1 and CDR2 (germline): DFQATT, SNEGSKA (reference sequence). The CDR3 length is 14 residues. Trimming stripped 8 bases from V and 3 bases from J, with 19 bases between. CDR3 coding DNA: TGCAGTACGGGGCCCCCAGGGTGGGACACTGAAGCTTTCTTT. This translates into CSTGPPGWDTEAFF.

Many counts were recorded for this clonotype. J is TRBJ2-3 and V is TRBV6-5; 12 nucleotides match TRBD2. The V gene's germline CDR1 is MNHEY and CDR2 SVGAGI. Trimming at V came to 5 bases and at J to 9 bases, leaving 12 bases not matched to a gene. The CDR3 sequence is 16 residues long. Here the CDR3 reads CASSDGLAGSYATQYF. CDR3 nucleotides: TGTGCCAGCAGTGACGGACTAGCGGGGTCCTATGCCACGCAGTATTTT.

This clonotype was counted at least ten times. The chain combines TRBV7-9 with TRBJ2-5, with D tentatively TRBD2 (6 bases). The V gene's germline CDR1 is SEHNR and CDR2 FQNEAQ (reference sequence). V was trimmed by 5 bases and J by 5 bases, leaving 9 bases between them. The CDR3 contains 12 residues. This chain's CDR3 is CASSLGSETQYF. CDR3 in DNA: TGTGCCAGCAGCCTCGGGAGCGAGACCCAGTACTTC.

This clonotype was picked up many times. The V and J genes are TRBV20-1 and TRBJ2-7; 8 bases fit TRBD1. Per the germline V gene, CDR1 is DFQATT and CDR2 is SNEGSKA (reference sequence). The V gene end was trimmed by 6 bases and the J gene end by 5 bases; junction bases not matched to a gene: 3. The CDR3 covers 11 residues. This chain's CDR3 is CSAQGDDEQYF. The DNA for the CDR3 is TGCAGTGCACAGGGGGATGACGAGCAGTACTTC.

The V gene is TRBV28, the J gene TRBJ2-5; TRBD2 is a possible D gene (6 bases). CDR1 MDHEN and CDR2 SYDVKM come from the germline V gene. The V end lost 0 bases, the J end lost 2 bases, and 7 bases lay between the germline ends. The CDR3 consists of 14 residues. CDR3 sequence (DNA): TGTGCCAGCAGTTTATGGGGACTGCAAGAGACCCAGTACTTC. Its translation: CASSLWGLQETQYF.

This chain joins TRBV7-9 and TRBJ2-2; a possible D gene is TRBD2 (6 bases). Germline lookup yields CDR1 SEHNR and CDR2 FQNEAQ (reference sequence). Trimming shortened V by 2 bases and J by 2 bases, and 12 bases separated the two germline ends. The CDR3 consists of 16 residues. CDR3 in amino acids: CASSLRTGDNTGELFF. For the CDR3, the DNA is TGTGCCAGCAGCTTAAGGACGGGGGACAACACCGGGGAGCTGTTTTTT.

This clonotype has a handful of counts. The gene calls are TRBV7-3 and TRBJ2-7; D is unresolved. Deletions cut 4 bases from V and 4 bases from J, with 11 bases between. CDR1 and CDR2 (germline): SGHTA, FQGTGA. CDR3 length: 13 amino acids. CDR3 amino acids: CASSSADGYEQYF. In DNA, the CDR3 is TGTGCCAGCAGCTCCGCAGACGGTTACGAGCAGTACTTC.

This chain links TRBV7-2 with TRBJ1-6; maybe TRBD1 (6 bases). The CDR3 sequence is 15 residues long. The V gene's germline CDR1 is SGHTA and CDR2 FQGNSA. V was shortened by 5 bases and J by 4 bases, with 12 bases between the two germline ends. CDR3 sequence (DNA): TGTGCCAGCAGCCCGGGGGCCCTTTATAATTCACCCCTCCACTTT. It specifies CASSPGALYNSPLHF.

In its sample, this clonotype was seen a few times. The chain recombines TRBV10-3 with TRBJ1-3, with D maybe TRBD1 (6 bases). Trimming stripped 0 bases from V and 7 bases from J, with 16 bases between. Per germline, CDR1 ENHRY and CDR2 SYGVKD. There are 16 residues in the CDR3. The CDR3 is CAISESPGHGMNTIYF. In DNA form, the CDR3 reads TGTGCCATCAGTGAGTCCCCGGGACACGGAATGAACACCATATATTTT.

There are a few counts of this clonotype. V gene TRBV7-6 combines with J gene TRBJ1-6; 8 bases are shared with TRBD1. V was clipped by 5 bases and J by 5 bases; unmatched bases: 17. The CDR3 has 19 residues. The germline gives CDR1 SGHVS, CDR2 FNYEAQ. The CDR3 region is CASSIGPRGPIRNNSPLHF. DNA of the CDR3: TGTGCCAGCAGCATAGGACCCAGGGGGCCGATAAGGAATAATTCACCCCTCCACTTT.

V is TRBV9 and J is TRBJ1-5, with D unresolved. V was shortened by 0 bases and J by 0 bases, with 7 bases between the two germline ends. This CDR3 has 15 residues. Germline assignment: CDR1 SGDLS and CDR2 YYNGEE. The CDR3 bases are TGTGCCAGCAGCGTAGAAGGGAATAGCAATCAGCCCCAGCATTTT. Translating it yields CASSVEGNSNQPQHF.

This clonotype was observed a handful of times. CDR3 residues: CASRGPRDQPQHF. CDR3 in DNA: TGTGCCAGCAGGGGCCCGAGAGATCAGCCCCAGCATTTT. The rearrangement joins TRBV2 to TRBJ1-5; D is undetermined. The CDR3 is 13 amino acids. V lost 6 bases and J 5 bases, leaving 11 bases between the germline ends. CDR1 SNHLY and CDR2 FYNNEI come from the germline V gene.

This clonotype was found a few times. This sequence joins TRBV7-2 and TRBJ1-5; 7 bases map to TRBD1. This CDR3 region has 14 residues. Germline CDR1 reads SGHTA; CDR2 reads FQGNSA. V trimming: 4 bases; J trimming: 5 bases; junction bases outside the gene matches: 5. For the CDR3, the DNA is TGTGCCAGCAGCTCCAGACAGGGCTATCAGCCCCAGCATTTT. It encodes CASSSRQGYQPQHF. Based on the CDR3 plus reference TRBV7-2 and TRBJ1-5, the full variable domain is GAGVSQSPSNKVTEKGKDVELRCDPISGHTALYWYRQSLGQGLEFLIYFQGNSAPDKSGLPSDRFSAERTGGSVSTLTIQRTQQEDSAVYLCASSSRQGYQPQHFGDGTRLSIL.